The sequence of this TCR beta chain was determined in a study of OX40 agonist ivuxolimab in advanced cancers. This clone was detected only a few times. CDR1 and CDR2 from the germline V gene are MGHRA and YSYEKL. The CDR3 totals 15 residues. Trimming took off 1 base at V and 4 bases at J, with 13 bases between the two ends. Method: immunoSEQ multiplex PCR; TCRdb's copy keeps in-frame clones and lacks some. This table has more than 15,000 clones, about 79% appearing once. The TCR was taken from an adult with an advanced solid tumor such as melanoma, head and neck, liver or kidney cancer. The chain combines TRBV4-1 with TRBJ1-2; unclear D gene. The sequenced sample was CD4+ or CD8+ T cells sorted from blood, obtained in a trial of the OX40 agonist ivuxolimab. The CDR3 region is CASSQGSRNLYGYTF. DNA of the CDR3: TGCGCCAGCAGCCAAGGGTCCAGGAACCTCTATGGCTACACCTTC.